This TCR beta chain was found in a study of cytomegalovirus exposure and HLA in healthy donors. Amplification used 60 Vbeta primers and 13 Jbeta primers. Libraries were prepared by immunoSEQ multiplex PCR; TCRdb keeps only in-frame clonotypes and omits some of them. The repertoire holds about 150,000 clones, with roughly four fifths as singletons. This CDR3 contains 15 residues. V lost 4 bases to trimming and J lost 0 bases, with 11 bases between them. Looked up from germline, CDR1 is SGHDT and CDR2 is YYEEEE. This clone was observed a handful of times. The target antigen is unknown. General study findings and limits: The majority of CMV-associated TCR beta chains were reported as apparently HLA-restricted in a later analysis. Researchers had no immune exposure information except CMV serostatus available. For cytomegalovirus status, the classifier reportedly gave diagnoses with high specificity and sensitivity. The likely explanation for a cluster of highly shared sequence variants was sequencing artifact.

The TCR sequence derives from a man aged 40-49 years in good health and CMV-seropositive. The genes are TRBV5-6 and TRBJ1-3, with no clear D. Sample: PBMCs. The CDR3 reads CASSALVSSGNTIYF. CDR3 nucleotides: TGTGCCAGCAGCGCCCTAGTGAGCTCTGGAAACACCATATATTTT.